This T cell receptor (beta chain) was observed in a study of cytomegalovirus exposure and HLA in healthy donors. The PCR contained 60 Vbeta and 13 Jbeta primers. The data were produced by immunoSEQ multiplex PCR, yet TCRdb's version contains in-frame clones alone and is incomplete. The repertoire holds approximately 38,000 clones, with about 66% as singletons. Study-wide points: The availability of immune exposure information extended only to CMV serostatus. Most TCR sequences were uncommon, yet certain public TCRs appeared in many donors.

About this clone itself: Antigen unknown.

The sequence came from a man aged 45-65 years in good health and CMV-seropositive. Sequenced input: PBMCs.

Here the CDR3 DNA reads TGTGCCAGCAGTTCGAACCGGGAAGATAATGAAAAACTGTTTTTT. Protein: CASSSNREDNEKLFF. The V call is TRBV28, the J call TRBJ1-4, with D unresolved. The CDR3 covers 15 residues. CDR1 is MDHEN, CDR2 SYDVKM, per germline. The V gene lost 4 bases and the J gene lost 4 bases, with 13 bases spanning the gap.